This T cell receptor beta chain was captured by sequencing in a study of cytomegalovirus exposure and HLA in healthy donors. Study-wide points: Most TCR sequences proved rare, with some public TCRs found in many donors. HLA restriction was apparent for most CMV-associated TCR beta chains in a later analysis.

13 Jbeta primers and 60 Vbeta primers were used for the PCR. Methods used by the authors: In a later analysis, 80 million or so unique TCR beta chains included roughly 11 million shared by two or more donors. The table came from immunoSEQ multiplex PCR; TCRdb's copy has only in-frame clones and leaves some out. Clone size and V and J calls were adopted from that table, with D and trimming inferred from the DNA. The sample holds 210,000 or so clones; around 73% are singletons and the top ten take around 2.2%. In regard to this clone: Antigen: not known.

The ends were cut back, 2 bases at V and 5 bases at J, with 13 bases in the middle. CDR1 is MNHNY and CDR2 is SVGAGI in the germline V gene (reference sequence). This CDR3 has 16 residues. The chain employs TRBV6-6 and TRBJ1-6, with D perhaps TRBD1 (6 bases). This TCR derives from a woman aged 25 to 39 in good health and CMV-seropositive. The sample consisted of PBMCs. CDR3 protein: CASSYPAAGDNSPLHF. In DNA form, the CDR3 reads TGTGCCAGCAGTTACCCCGCAGCAGGGGATAATTCACCCCTCCACTTT.